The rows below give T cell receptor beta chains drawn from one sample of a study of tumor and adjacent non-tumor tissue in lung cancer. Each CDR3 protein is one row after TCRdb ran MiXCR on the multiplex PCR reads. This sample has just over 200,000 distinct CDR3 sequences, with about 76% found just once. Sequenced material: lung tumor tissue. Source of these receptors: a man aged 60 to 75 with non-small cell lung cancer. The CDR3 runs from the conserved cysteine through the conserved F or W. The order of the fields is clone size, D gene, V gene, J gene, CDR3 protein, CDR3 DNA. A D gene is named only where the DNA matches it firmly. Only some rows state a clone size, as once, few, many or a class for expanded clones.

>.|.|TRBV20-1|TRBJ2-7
CSAIDPQGGTYEQYF
TGCAGTGCTATAGATCCCCAGGGTGGAACCTACGAGCAGTACTTC
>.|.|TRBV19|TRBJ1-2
CASSIQTNYGYTF
TGTGCCAGTAGTATACAAACTAATTATGGCTACACCTTC
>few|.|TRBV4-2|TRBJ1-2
CASSQEGGYTF
TGTGCCAGCAGCCAAGAAGGGGGCTACACCTTC
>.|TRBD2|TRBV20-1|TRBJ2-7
CSASKQASGSLLVYEQYF
TGCAGTGCCTCCAAGCAGGCTAGCGGGAGTCTGTTGGTCTACGAGCAGTACTTC
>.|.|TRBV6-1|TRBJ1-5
CASSEWFRDAVTPQHF
TGTGCCAGCAGTGAATGGTTTAGGGACGCCGTAACTCCCCAGCATTTT
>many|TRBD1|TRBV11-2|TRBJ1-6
CASRRQGVGSPLHF
TGTGCCAGCAGACGACAGGGTGTAGGATCACCCCTCCACTTT
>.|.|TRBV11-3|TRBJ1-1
CTISPGLTAPEAFF
TGTACTATCAGCCCCGGACTAACAGCACCTGAAGCTTTCTTT
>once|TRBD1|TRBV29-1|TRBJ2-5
CSVEPRGQEIQYF
TGCAGCGTTGAGCCCAGGGGGCAGGAGATCCAGTACTTC
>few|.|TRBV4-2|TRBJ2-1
CASSQDATYEQFF
TGTGCCAGCAGCCAAGATGCGACGTATGAGCAGTTCTTC
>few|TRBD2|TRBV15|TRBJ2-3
CATRTGLAGSTDTQYF
TGTGCCACCAGAACTGGACTAGCGGGAAGCACAGATACGCAGTATTTT
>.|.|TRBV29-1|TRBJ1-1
CSVERGDTGAYF
TGCAGCGTTGAAAGGGGGGACACTGGAGCTTACTTT
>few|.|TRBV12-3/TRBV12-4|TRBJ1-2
CASRSLRPNYGYTF
TGTGCCAGCAGGTCGTTACGGCCCAACTATGGCTACACCTTC
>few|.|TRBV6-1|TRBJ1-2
CASSESAGVGGYTF
TGTGCCAGCAGTGAGTCGGCTGGGGTTGGGGGCTACACCTTC
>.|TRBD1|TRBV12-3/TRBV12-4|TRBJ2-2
CVNRQGARTGELFF
TGTGTCAACAGACAGGGGGCAAGAACCGGGGAGCTGTTTTTT
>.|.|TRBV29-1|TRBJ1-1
CSVAVGSDTETFF
.
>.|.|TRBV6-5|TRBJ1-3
CPSSSTRGSGNTIYF
TGTCCCAGCAGCTCCACGCGGGGCTCTGGAAACACCATATATTTT
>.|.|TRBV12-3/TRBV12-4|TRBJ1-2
CASSYGGNHGYTF
TGTGCTAGCAGTTATGGAGGGAACCATGGCTACACCTTC
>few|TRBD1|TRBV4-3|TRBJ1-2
CASSRDRPYGYTF
TGCGCCAGCAGCCGGGACAGACCCTATGGCTACACCTTC
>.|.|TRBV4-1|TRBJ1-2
CASSQGQGPNYGYTF
TGTGCCAGCAGCCAAGGGCAGGGACCTAACTATGGCTACACCTTC
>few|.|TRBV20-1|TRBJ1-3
CSARDPTPGVNTIYF
TGCAGTGCTAGAGATCCAACTCCAGGGGTAAACACCATATATTTT
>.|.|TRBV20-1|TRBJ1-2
CSASDAGPQKVYGYTF
TGCAGTGCTAGTGATGCGGGACCACAGAAAGTTTATGGTTACACCTTC
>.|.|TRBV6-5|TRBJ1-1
CVSSYAQGGFGPEAFF
TGTGTCAGCAGTTACGCTCAGGGAGGTTTCGGCCCTGAAGCTTTCTTT
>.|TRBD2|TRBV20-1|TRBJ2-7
CSVPGTSGVYEQYF
TGCAGTGTTCCCGGGACTAGCGGCGTCTACGAGCAGTACTTC
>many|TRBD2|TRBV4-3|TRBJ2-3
CASSQSLLAGTRGDTQYF
TGCGCCAGCAGCCAATCGTTACTAGCGGGAACCCGTGGAGATACGCAGTATTTT
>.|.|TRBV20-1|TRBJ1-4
CSANTRGAGNEKLFF
TGCAGTGCTAACACTCGGGGGGCGGGTAATGAAAAACTGTTCTTT
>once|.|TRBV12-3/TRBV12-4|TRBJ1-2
CANSLDRGFSGYTF
TGTGCCAACAGTTTAGATAGGGGATTTTCTGGTTACACCTTC
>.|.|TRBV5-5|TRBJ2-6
CASSFRFSGVNVLTF
TGTGCTAGCAGCTTCAGATTCTCTGGGGTCAACGTCCTGACTTTC
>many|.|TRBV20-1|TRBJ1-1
CSANTGRDEAFF
TGCAGTGCGAACACAGGGCGCGATGAAGCTTTCTTT
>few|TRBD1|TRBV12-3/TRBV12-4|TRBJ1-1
CASRPGQTIPNTEAFF
TGTGCCAGCAGGCCGGGACAGACAATTCCGAACACTGAAGCTTTCTTT
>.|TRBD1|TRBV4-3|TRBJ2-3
CASSHGDRADSTATQYF
TGCGCCAGCAGCCACGGAGACAGGGCCGATAGCACAGCTACGCAGTATTTT
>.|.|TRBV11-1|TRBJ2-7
CASRAGSLEQNF
TGTGCCAGCAGGGCGGGAAGTCTTGAGCAGAACTTC
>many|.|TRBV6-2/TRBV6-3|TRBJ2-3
CASSYSESTGDTQYF
TGTGCCAGCAGTTACTCCGAGTCCACTGGAGATACGCAGTATTTT
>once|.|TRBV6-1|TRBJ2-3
CASGVATGTQYF
TGTGCCAGCGGTGTGGCCACAGGTACGCAGTATTTT
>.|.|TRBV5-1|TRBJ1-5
CASSLEGVSNQPQHF
TGCGCCAGCAGCTTGGAGGGGGTTAGCAATCAGCCCCAGCATTTT
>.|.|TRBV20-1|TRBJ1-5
CSASDRTTNSHQPQHF
TGCAGTGCTAGTGACAGAACCACGAATAGTCATCAGCCCCAGCATTTT
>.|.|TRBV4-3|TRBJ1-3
CASSREAQNTIYF
TGCGCCAGCAGCCGAGAAGCTCAAAACACCATATATTTT
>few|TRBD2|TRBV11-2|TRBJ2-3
CASSPGIFSGSDTQYF
TGTGCCAGCAGCCCAGGGATTTTTAGCGGGAGTGATACGCAGTATTTT
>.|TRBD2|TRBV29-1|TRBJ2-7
CSVVIWAGGPGEQYF
TGCAGCGTTGTTATCTGGGCGGGAGGTCCTGGTGAGCAGTACTTC
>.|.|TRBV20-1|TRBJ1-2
CRARSGDSSFLNYGYTF
TGCCGTGCTAGATCGGGGGACTCCAGTTTTTTGAACTATGGCTACACCTTC
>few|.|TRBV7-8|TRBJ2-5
CASSRGQQETQYF
TGTGCCAGCAGTCGGGGGCAGCAAGAGACCCAGTACTTC
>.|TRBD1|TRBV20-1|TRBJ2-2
CSARILGQGTNTGELFF
TGCAGTGCTAGAATCCTGGGACAGGGAACGAACACCGGGGAGCTGTTTTTT
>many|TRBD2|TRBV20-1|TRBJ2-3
CSARSQREHRGHKDTQYF
TGCAGTGCTAGATCCCAGCGGGAGCACCGGGGGCACAAAGATACGCAGTATTTT
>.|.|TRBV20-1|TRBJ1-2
CSARRGRTYGYTF
TGCAGTGCTAGACGCGGCAGGACTTATGGCTACACCTTC
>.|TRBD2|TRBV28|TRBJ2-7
CASSSPGLAGSTQYF
TGTGCCAGCAGTTCCCCCGGACTAGCGGGAAGTACTCAGTACTTC
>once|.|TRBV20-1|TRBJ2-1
CSVKEDGNEQFF
TGCAGTGTTAAAGAAGACGGTAATGAGCAGTTCTTC
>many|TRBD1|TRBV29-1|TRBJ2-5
CTIQRQGSWETQYF
TGCACCATTCAACGACAGGGCTCGTGGGAGACCCAGTACTTC
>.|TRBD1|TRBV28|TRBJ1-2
CASSFRRGLGGYTF
TGTGCCAGCAGTTTTCGCAGGGGGCTAGGCGGCTACACCTTC
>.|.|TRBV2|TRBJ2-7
CVNQPLLSYEQYF
TGTGTCAATCAGCCGTTATTGAGCTACGAGCAGTACTTC
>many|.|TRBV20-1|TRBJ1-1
CSARDWRGVNTEAFF
TGCAGTGCTAGAGATTGGAGGGGGGTGAACACTGAAGCTTTCTTT
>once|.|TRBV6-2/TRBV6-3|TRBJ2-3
CAIQQGNTDTQYF
TGTGCCATTCAGCAGGGAAACACAGATACTCAGTATTTT
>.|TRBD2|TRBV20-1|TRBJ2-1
CSAESAGGPWDEQFF
TGCAGTGCTGAATCAGCGGGGGGACCGTGGGATGAGCAGTTCTTC